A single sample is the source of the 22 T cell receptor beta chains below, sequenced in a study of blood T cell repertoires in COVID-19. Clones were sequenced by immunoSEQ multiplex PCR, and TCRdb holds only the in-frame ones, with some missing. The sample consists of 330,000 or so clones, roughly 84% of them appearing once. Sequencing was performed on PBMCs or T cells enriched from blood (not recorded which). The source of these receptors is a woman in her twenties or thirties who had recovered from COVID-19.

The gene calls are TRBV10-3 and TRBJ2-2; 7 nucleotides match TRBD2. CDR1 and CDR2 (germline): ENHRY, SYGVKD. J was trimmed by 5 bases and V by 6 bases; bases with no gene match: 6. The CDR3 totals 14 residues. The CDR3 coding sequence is TGTGCCATCAGATCGAGCGGGGCAACCGGGGAGCTGTTTTTT. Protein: CAIRSSGATGELFF.

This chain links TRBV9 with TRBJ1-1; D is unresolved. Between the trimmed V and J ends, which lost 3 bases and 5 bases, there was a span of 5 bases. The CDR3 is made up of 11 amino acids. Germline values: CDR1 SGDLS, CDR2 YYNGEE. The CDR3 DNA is TGTGCCAGCAGCGCCCAAACTGAAGCTTTCTTT. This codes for CASSAQTEAFF.

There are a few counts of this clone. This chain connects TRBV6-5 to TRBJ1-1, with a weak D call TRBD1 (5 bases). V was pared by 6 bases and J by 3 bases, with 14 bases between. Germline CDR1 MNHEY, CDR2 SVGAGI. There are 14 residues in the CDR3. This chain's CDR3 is CASSMQGRDTEAFF. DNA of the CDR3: TGTGCCAGCAGCATGCAGGGTAGAGACACTGAAGCTTTCTTT.

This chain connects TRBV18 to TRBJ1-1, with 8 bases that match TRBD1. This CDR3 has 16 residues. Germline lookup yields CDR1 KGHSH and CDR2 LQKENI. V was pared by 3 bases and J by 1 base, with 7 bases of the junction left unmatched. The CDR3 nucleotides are TGTGCCAGCTCACCCAGGGGGCTTTGGAAGAACACTGAAGCTTTCTTT. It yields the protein CASSPRGLWKNTEAFF.

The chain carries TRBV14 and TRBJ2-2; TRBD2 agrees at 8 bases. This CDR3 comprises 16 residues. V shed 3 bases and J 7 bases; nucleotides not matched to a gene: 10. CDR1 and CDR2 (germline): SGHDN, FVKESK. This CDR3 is CASSHPAGERHGELFF. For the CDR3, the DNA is TGTGCCAGCAGCCACCCAGCGGGGGAACGCCACGGGGAGCTGTTTTTT.

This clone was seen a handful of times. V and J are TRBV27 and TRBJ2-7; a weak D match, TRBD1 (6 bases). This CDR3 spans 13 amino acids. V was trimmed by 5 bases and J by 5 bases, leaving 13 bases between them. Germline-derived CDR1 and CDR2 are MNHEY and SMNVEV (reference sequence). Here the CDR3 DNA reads TGTGCCAGCAGTCTAACAGGGACCAACGAGCAGTACTTC. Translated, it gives CASSLTGTNEQYF.

This CDR3 is CASRRTSASYEQYF. DNA of the CDR3: TGTGCCAGCAGACGGACTAGCGCGAGCTACGAGCAGTACTTC. The chain is built from TRBV28 and TRBJ2-7; TRBD2 aligns across 9 bases. The CDR3 length is 14 residues. CDR1 MDHEN and CDR2 SYDVKM come from the germline V gene. Germline trimming cut 6 bases from V and 3 bases from J; bases unmatched to any gene: 6.

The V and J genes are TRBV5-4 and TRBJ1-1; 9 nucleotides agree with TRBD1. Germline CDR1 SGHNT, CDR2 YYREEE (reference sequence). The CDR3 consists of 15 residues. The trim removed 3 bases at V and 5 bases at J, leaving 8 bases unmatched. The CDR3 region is CASSSLTGGGTEAFF. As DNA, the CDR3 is TGTGCCAGCAGCTCCCTTACAGGGGGCGGAACTGAAGCTTTCTTT.

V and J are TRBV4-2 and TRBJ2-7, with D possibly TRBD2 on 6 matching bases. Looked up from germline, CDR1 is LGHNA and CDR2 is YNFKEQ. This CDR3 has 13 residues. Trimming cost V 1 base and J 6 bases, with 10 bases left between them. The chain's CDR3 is CASSQGGVIEQYF. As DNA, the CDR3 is TGTGCCAGCAGCCAAGGGGGGGTGATCGAGCAGTACTTC.

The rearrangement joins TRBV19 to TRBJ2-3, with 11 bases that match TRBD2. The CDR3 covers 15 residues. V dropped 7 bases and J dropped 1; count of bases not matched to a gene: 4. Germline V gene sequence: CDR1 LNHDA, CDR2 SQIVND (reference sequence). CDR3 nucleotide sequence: TGTGCCAGTACCCCGGGACTAGCGGGCACAGATACGCAGTATTTT. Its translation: CASTPGLAGTDTQYF. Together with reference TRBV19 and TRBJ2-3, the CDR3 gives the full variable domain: DGGITQSPKYLFRKEGQNVTLSCEQNLNHDAMYWYRQDPGQGLRLIYYSQIVNDFQKGDIAEGYSVSREKKESFPLTVTSAQKNPTAFYLCASTPGLAGTDTQYFGPGTRLTVL.

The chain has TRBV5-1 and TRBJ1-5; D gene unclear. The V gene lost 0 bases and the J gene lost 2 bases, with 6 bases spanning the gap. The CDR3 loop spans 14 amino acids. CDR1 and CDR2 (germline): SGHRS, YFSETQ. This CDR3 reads CASSLGAGNQPQHF. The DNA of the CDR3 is TGCGCCAGCAGCTTGGGGGCAGGCAATCAGCCCCAGCATTTT.

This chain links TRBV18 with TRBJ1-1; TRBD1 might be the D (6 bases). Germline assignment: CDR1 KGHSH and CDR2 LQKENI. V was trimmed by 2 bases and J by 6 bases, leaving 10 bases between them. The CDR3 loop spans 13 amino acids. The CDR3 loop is CASSPTGLAEAFF. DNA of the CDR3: TGTGCCAGCTCACCAACAGGGTTGGCTGAAGCTTTCTTT.

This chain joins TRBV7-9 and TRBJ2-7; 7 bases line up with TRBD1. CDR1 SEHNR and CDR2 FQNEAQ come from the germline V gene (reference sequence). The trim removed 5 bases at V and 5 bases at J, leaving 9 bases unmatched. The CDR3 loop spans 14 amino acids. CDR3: CASSLTGLENEQYF. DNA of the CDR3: TGTGCCAGCAGCCTGACAGGGTTGGAGAACGAGCAGTACTTC. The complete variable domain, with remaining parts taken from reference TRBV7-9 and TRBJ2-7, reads DTGVSQNPRHKITKRGQNVTFRCDPISEHNRLYWYRQTLGQGPEFLTYFQNEAQLEKSRLLSDRFSAERPKGSFSTLEIQRTEQGDSAMYLCASSLTGLENEQYFGPGTRLTVT.

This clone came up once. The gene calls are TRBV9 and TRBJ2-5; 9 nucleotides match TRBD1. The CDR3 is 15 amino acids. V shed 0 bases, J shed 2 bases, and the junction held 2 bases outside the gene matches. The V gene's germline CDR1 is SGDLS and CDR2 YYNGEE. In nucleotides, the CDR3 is TGTGCCAGCAGCGTAGACGACAGGGGGCAAGAGACCCAGTACTTC. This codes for CASSVDDRGQETQYF. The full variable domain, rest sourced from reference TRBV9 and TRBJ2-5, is DSGVTQTPKHLITATGQRVTLRCSPRSGDLSVYWYQQSLDQGLQFLIQYYNGEERAKGNILERFSAQQFPDLHSELNLSSLELGDSALYFCASSVDDRGQETQYFGPGTRLLVL.

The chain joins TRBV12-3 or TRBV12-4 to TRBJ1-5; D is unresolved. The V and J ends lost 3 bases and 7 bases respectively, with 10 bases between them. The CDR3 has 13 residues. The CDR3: CASSFRENQPQHF. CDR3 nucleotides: TGTGCCAGCAGTTTTCGGGAGAACCAGCCCCAGCATTTT.

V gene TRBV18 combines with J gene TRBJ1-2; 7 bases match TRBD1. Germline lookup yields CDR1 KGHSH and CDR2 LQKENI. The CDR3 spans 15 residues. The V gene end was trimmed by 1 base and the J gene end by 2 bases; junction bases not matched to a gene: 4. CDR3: CASSPQDRANYGYTF. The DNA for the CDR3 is TGTGCCAGCTCACCACAAGACAGGGCCAACTATGGCTACACCTTC.

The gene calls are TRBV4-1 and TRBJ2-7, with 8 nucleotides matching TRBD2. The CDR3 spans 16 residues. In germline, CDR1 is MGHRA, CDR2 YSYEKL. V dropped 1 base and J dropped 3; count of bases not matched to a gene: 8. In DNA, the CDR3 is TGCGCCAGCAGCCAAGCGGGGGGGGTAAAGTACTACGAGCAGTACTTC. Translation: CASSQAGGVKYYEQYF.

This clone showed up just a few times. The CDR3 DNA sequence: TGTGCCAGTAGTATGGGCAGGCCCGGCTCTGGGGCCAACGTCCTGACTTTC. Its translation: CASSMGRPGSGANVLTF. The chain recombines TRBV19 with TRBJ2-6; unclear D gene. V dropped 3 bases and J dropped 0 bases, with 12 bases sitting between them. The V gene's germline CDR1 is LNHDA and CDR2 SQIVND (reference sequence). This CDR3 contains 17 residues.

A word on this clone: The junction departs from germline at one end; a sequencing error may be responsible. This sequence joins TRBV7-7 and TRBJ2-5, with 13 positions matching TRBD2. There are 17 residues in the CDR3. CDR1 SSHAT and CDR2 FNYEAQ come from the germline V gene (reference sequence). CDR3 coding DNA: TGTGCTAGCAGCCTCGGGACTAGCGGGACCAAAGCGGAGACCCAGTACTTC. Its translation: CASSLGTSGTKAETQYF.

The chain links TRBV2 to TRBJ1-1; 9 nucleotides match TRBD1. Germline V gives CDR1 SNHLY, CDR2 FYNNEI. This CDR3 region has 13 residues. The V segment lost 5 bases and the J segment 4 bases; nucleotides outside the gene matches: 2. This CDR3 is CASSMDRGTEAFF. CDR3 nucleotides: TGTGCCAGCAGTATGGACAGGGGCACTGAAGCTTTCTTT.

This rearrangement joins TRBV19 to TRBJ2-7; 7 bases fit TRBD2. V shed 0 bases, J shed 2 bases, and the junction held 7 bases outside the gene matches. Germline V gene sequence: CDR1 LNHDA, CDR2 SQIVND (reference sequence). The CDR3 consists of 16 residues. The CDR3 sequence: CASSIDLRGGPYEQYF. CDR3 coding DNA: TGTGCCAGTAGTATAGATCTGCGGGGAGGGCCCTACGAGCAGTACTTC.

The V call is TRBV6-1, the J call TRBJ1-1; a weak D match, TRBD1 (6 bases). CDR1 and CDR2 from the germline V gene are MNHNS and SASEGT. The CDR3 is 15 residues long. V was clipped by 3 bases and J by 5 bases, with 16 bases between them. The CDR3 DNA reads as TGTGCCAGCAGTGACAGGGGTACAGGGTGGACTGAAGCTTTCTTT. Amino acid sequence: CASSDRGTGWTEAFF.